Each of the 8 T cell receptor beta chains below was sequenced from the same sample in a study of blood T cells in healthy people across ages. Next came a second PCR, run for about 6 to 12 cycles, which used a sample-barcoded 5' primer along with a J-beta primer mix. TCRdb re-called the 5' RACE reads with MiXCR, one entry per CDR3 protein. In the table there are about 1.6 million distinct CDR3 sequences, roughly 30% of which are singletons. Specimen: blood. These receptors were obtained from a woman aged 30 to 39 in good health.

This sequence joins TRBV7-2 and TRBJ1-4; no clear D gene. CDR3 length: 13 amino acids. Germline lookup yields CDR1 SGHTA and CDR2 FQGNSA. Deletions cut 8 bases from V and 7 bases from J, with 14 bases between. CDR3 DNA sequence: TGTGCCAGCGGCCAGACGGGAACTGAAAAACTGTTTTTT. Translating gives CASGQTGTEKLFF.

The chain couples TRBV11-2 to TRBJ2-2; 11 nucleotides align to TRBD2. Germline values: CDR1 SGHAT, CDR2 FQNNGV. V gave up 3 bases and J gave up 4 bases; unmatched junction bases: 7. CDR3 length: 17 amino acids. CDR3 sequence: CASSLDLAGGFTGELFF. The DNA of the CDR3 is TGTGCCAGCAGCTTGGATCTAGCGGGGGGCTTCACCGGGGAGCTGTTTTTT.

This clonotype was counted ten times or more. The chain is built from TRBV20-1 and TRBJ2-3; 10 nucleotides match TRBD2. The germline V gene has CDR1 DFQATT and CDR2 SNEGSKA (reference sequence). Unmatched junction bases numbered 10, after V lost 4 bases and J lost 3 bases. This CDR3 has 16 amino acids. The CDR3 region has the DNA TGCAGTGCTACAGGGGCTAGCGGGGGCATGACAGATACGCAGTATTTT. Translating it yields CSATGASGGMTDTQYF.

The V gene is TRBV7-8, the J gene TRBJ2-1; D possibly matches TRBD1 or TRBD2 (5 bases each). The CDR3 is 14 amino acids. Germline-derived CDR1 and CDR2 are SGHVS and FQNEAQ. V was trimmed by 9 bases and J by 9 bases, leaving 21 bases between them. CDR3 region: CARGPERGAIEQFF. CDR3 sequence (DNA): TGTGCCAGGGGGCCGGAGAGGGGCGCGATTGAGCAGTTCTTC.

This chain connects TRBV20-1 to TRBJ2-1; TRBD2 matches at 9 bases. The CDR3 has 15 residues. V was pared by 0 bases and J by 7 bases, with 7 bases of the junction left unmatched. Germline-derived CDR1 and CDR2 are DFQATT and SNEGSKA (reference sequence). Here the CDR3 DNA reads TGCAGTGCTAGAGATCTACTAGCGGGCGGGAATGAGCAGTTCTTC. This translates into CSARDLLAGGNEQFF.

This sequence joins TRBV20-1 and TRBJ2-1; TRBD2 matches 8 bases. V shed 0 bases, J shed 2 bases, and the junction held 9 bases outside the gene matches. This CDR3 has 17 residues. Germline values: CDR1 DFQATT, CDR2 SNEGSKA (reference sequence). The CDR3 nucleotides read TGCAGTGCTAGAGATTGGAGCGGGGGTGGAACCTACAATGAGCAGTTCTTC. This gives the protein CSARDWSGGGTYNEQFF.

As to this clonotype: This could be a read error, since a much larger clone is one nucleotide away. The chain couples TRBV29-1 to TRBJ2-1; 11 nucleotides line up with TRBD2. Germline CDR1 reads SQVTM; CDR2 reads ANQGSEA. The CDR3 runs 15 residues. Here the CDR3 reads CSVIAGGPRYNVQFF. CDR3 coding DNA: TGCAGCGTTATAGCGGGAGGGCCCCGATACAATGTGCAGTTCTTC.

This clonotype has just a few counts. This rearrangement joins TRBV12-3 or TRBV12-4 to TRBJ2-2; D unresolved. V was pared by 5 bases and J by 8 bases, with 6 bases between. The CDR3 length is 11 residues. The CDR3 reads CASSPKGELFF. DNA for the CDR3: TGTGCCAGCAGTCCAAAAGGGGAGCTGTTTTTT.